This TCR beta chain emerged from a study of read filtering for tumor transcriptome and immune sequencing. Study context: The cohort had some 16 men and some 13 women aged about 40 to 90, mean around 63 years. Per sample, TCR-region reads ranged about 3.5 to 11 million by IR-seq, roughly 80 to 1273 by RNA-seq.

Study outcomes and limitations: IR-seq captured clonotypes deeper and more reliably than RNA-seq.

The CDR3 consists of 14 residues. Per germline, CDR1 SGHRS and CDR2 YFSETQ. The V end was cut by 1 base, the J end by 3 bases, with 10 bases between. From about 0.4 ug of RNA, a library with molecular barcoded alpha/delta and beta/gamma adaptors was made. One entry per CDR3 protein, called by TCRdb with MiXCR from the reads. The sample has 93,000 or so distinct CDR3 sequences, 20% to 25% seen once. This clonotype was found many times. Its antigen is not known. The chain couples TRBV5-1 to TRBJ1-1; weak D call: TRBD1 (5 bases). Sequenced: a population of CD138-negative cells sorted from bone marrow. The source is a donor aged 40 or over with multiple myeloma. CDR3 nucleotide sequence: TGCGCCAGCAGCTTGAATTGGGGGGACACTGAAGCTTTCTTT. Its translation: CASSLNWGDTEAFF.